These T cell receptor beta chains were read from a single sample in a study of shared clonotypes between healthy human individuals. Assay: immunoSEQ multiplex PCR; the TCRdb copy retains only in-frame clones and omits some. Of over a million clones in the sample, about 80% were seen once. Sequencing was carried out using memory CD4+ T cells from PBMCs. The receptors stem from a man in his late teens or twenties in good health. Some clones in this sample may be carry-over from other donors' samples. CDR3s include the opening cysteine and the closing phenylalanine or tryptophan. Each record gives: V gene, J gene, CDR3 protein.

V gene: TRBV11-2
J gene: TRBJ1-1
CDR3 protein: CASSLDSGTGYAFF

V gene: TRBV5-8
J gene: TRBJ2-7
CDR3 protein: CASSLGTGSSYEQYF

V gene: TRBV13
J gene: TRBJ2-1
CDR3 protein: CASSVTSGSYNEQFF

V gene: TRBV11-2
J gene: TRBJ2-6
CDR3 protein: CASSLEGASGANVLTF

V gene: TRBV9
J gene: TRBJ1-2
CDR3 protein: CASSVVGQGGGYTF

V gene: TRBV4-2
J gene: TRBJ2-3
CDR3 protein: CASSAGTSGRTDTQYF

V gene: TRBV11-3
J gene: TRBJ1-2
CDR3 protein: CASTPWLGMDGYTF

V gene: TRBV16
J gene: TRBJ1-1
CDR3 protein: CASSLWTGTGNTEAFF

V gene: TRBV4-3
J gene: TRBJ2-3
CDR3 protein: CASSQGNSGFTDTQYF

V gene: TRBV28
J gene: TRBJ2-5
CDR3 protein: CASSLPSIGGETQYF

V gene: TRBV4-1
J gene: TRBJ2-2
CDR3 protein: CASSPLGLAGVNTGELFF

V gene: TRBV25-1
J gene: TRBJ2-3
CDR3 protein: CASPHRREFFTDTQYF

V gene: TRBV6-4
J gene: TRBJ1-1
CDR3 protein: CASGSQAGTEAFF

V gene: TRBV28
J gene: TRBJ2-2
CDR3 protein: CASTLGGASTGELFF

V gene: TRBV5-1
J gene: TRBJ2-5
CDR3 protein: CASSRWTSGKETQYF

V gene: TRBV7-2
J gene: TRBJ2-1
CDR3 protein: CASSPGLAGVEFF

V gene: TRBV7-8
J gene: TRBJ1-5
CDR3 protein: CASSLETGGVQPQHF

V gene: TRBV10-3
J gene: TRBJ1-3
CDR3 protein: CAISESDTGSTGGKRTIYF

V gene: TRBV6-1
J gene: TRBJ1-6
CDR3 protein: CASKSQGNSPLHF

V gene: TRBV4-1
J gene: TRBJ2-7
CDR3 protein: CASSQAGTSGPSSYEQYF

V gene: TRBV5-1
J gene: TRBJ2-7
CDR3 protein: CASSKGLAGVEQYF

V gene: TRBV28
J gene: TRBJ2-7
CDR3 protein: CASSPGVAGDPYEQYF

V gene: TRBV7-3
J gene: TRBJ2-7
CDR3 protein: CASSFGGAGEQYF

V gene: TRBV5-1
J gene: TRBJ2-7
CDR3 protein: CASSLASSGRYEQYF

V gene: TRBV19
J gene: TRBJ1-5
CDR3 protein: CASRDREVQPQHF

V gene: TRBV7-3
J gene: TRBJ2-1
CDR3 protein: CASSLTYLAGGYNEQFF

V gene: TRBV11-2
J gene: TRBJ2-3
CDR3 protein: CASSFAGGRADTQYF

V gene: TRBV5-4
J gene: TRBJ1-2
CDR3 protein: CASSEGRQYGYTF

V gene: TRBV27
J gene: TRBJ2-5
CDR3 protein: CASSLTGGRETQYF

V gene: TRBV27
J gene: TRBJ1-1
CDR3 protein: CASGLARGTEAFF

V gene: TRBV6-5
J gene: TRBJ2-5
CDR3 protein: CASSRQGETQYF

V gene: TRBV9
J gene: TRBJ2-5
CDR3 protein: CASSVGASGETQYF

V gene: TRBV7-6
J gene: TRBJ2-7
CDR3 protein: CASSLVGSGGYEQYF

V gene: TRBV7-9
J gene: TRBJ2-5
CDR3 protein: CASSSPLGTQYF

V gene: TRBV5-1
J gene: TRBJ1-4
CDR3 protein: CASSVGQHFQLFAVTNEKLFF

V gene: TRBV5-1
J gene: TRBJ1-5
CDR3 protein: CASSPGTDSSNQPQHF

V gene: TRBV16
J gene: TRBJ1-3
CDR3 protein: CASSQRTGGNTIYF

V gene: TRBV9
J gene: TRBJ1-1
CDR3 protein: CASSAYRGGSSGAFF

V gene: TRBV19
J gene: TRBJ1-2
CDR3 protein: CASSPRGTDYGYTF

V gene: TRBV28
J gene: TRBJ1-1
CDR3 protein: CASRPGHRAYTEAFF

V gene: TRBV18
J gene: TRBJ2-7
CDR3 protein: CASPSGTSGRIYEQYF

V gene: TRBV19
J gene: TRBJ1-2
CDR3 protein: CASSIQGRGYGYTF

V gene: TRBV5-4
J gene: TRBJ2-7
CDR3 protein: CASSSGGSSYEQYF

V gene: TRBV5-1
J gene: TRBJ2-7
CDR3 protein: CASSYQALAGDPYEQYF

V gene: TRBV5-1
J gene: TRBJ2-7
CDR3 protein: CASSGLRGGEQYF

V gene: TRBV6-8
J gene: TRBJ2-7
CDR3 protein: CASSYLLDSYEQYF

V gene: TRBV9
J gene: TRBJ1-3
CDR3 protein: CASSLRESSGNTIYF

V gene: TRBV28
J gene: TRBJ2-1
CDR3 protein: CASIGTRAGYNEQFF

V gene: TRBV30
J gene: TRBJ2-3
CDR3 protein: CAWSVPGGRADTQYF

V gene: TRBV4-2
J gene: TRBJ1-2
CDR3 protein: CASSQPQGARGYTF

V gene: TRBV27
J gene: TRBJ2-5
CDR3 protein: CASSWTTQKETQYF